This T cell receptor beta chain comes out of a study of T cell responses to AZD1222 COVID-19 vaccine. Profiling relied on immunoSEQ multiplex PCR, and the TCRdb table lists in-frame clones only, not all of them. The sample lists 95,000 to 100,000 clones, roughly 80% occurring once. The clonotype comes from an adult who received the AZD1222 COVID-19 vaccine. Sequenced here: peripheral blood, sampled 28 days after the second AZD1222 dose.

The CDR3 bases are TGTGCCAGCAGCTCGGGGGGGACGGCCAAAAACATTCAGTACTTC. Its translation: CASSSGGTAKNIQYF. The chain carries TRBV2 and TRBJ2-4; TRBD2 agrees at 8 bases. J was trimmed by 1 base and V by 6 bases; bases with no gene match: 5. The germline V gene encodes CDR1 SNHLY and CDR2 FYNNEI. The CDR3 length is 15 residues.